This section outlines one T cell receptor (beta chain) sequence together with its context. Its specificity is not known. This table comes from immunoSEQ multiplex PCR, and its TCRdb copy is limited to in-frame clones, with some not included. The table includes 2 million to 2.5 million clones, 90% to 96% detected once. The sample is drawn from a study of shared clonotypes between healthy human individuals. Study details: Donors were a couple of women and a few men aged 18 to 49. CD4 naive cells filled three plates per donor, CD4 memory three, CD8 naive two and CD8 memory one.

Broader study findings: Depth of sequencing was expected to influence donor clonotype sharing. The sharing of 4.5% to 5.5% of naive CD4 clonotypes was seen across a few donors.

V was pared by 1 base and J by 8 bases, with 3 bases between. CDR3 size: 11 residues. CDR1 is ENHRY, CDR2 SYGVKD, per germline. Sequencing was carried out using naive CD4+ T cells sorted from blood. Subset noted: CD45RA+ positively selected. The chain recombines TRBV10-3 with TRBJ2-1, with D unclear. The sequence derives from a man younger than 35 in good health. This chain's CDR3 is CAISELYEQFF. CDR3 DNA: TGTGCCATCAGTGAGTTATATGAGCAGTTCTTC.